The entry below gives a single T cell receptor (beta chain) sequence along with its context. This entry belongs to a study of control samples from healthy donors and cancer patients. Libraries were prepared by immunoSEQ multiplex PCR; TCRdb keeps only in-frame clonotypes and omits some of them. The sample holds approximately 190,000 clones; 91% are singletons and the top ten take roughly 1.9%. Trimming removed 10 bases from V and 4 bases from J, with 8 bases in between. Germline V gene lookup returns CDR1 SEHNR and CDR2 FQNEAQ (reference sequence). The CDR3 consists of 10 residues. The sequenced sample was blood. The chain carries TRBV7-9 and TRBJ2-7; D is ambiguous. The TCR was taken from a man aged 25 to 40 in good health. Here the CDR3 DNA reads TGTGCCACTGGGGATTACGAGCAGTACTTC. This gives the protein CATGDYEQYF. Full variable domain (remainder filled in from reference TRBV7-9 and TRBJ2-7): DTGVSQNPRHKITKRGQNVTFRCDPISEHNRLYWYRQTLGQGPEFLTYFQNEAQLEKSRLLSDRFSAERPKGSFSTLEIQRTEQGDSAMYLCATGDYEQYFGPGTRLTVT.